This T cell receptor (beta chain) came from a study of blood T cell repertoires in COVID-19. As for the study in general: The cDNA or gDNA used as material had been derived from T cells, B-cell-depleted T cells, or PBMCs.

Turning to this clone: Other DNA sequences in the same sample also yield this CDR3.

Enrollees, about 18 to 89 years old, lived in approximately 25 US areas. Cohort assignment relied on participant-reported clinical history. How the authors handled the data: By means of reference gene primer amplification, nucleated cell counts were estimated. Sequencing used immunoSEQ multiplex PCR; TCRdb keeps in-frame clones, though not all of them. The V and J calls and the clone size are those of that table, but D and trimming were determined from the DNA. The profile shows a few hundred thousand clones, about 88% of them singletons. V lost 2 bases to trimming and J lost 6 bases; unmatched junction nucleotides: 3. CDR3 length: 13 amino acids. Germline lookup yields CDR1 MDHEN and CDR2 SYDVKM.

Sequenced input: PBMCs or T cells enriched from blood (not recorded which). The sequence was obtained from a man between 25 and 39 years old with acute COVID-19. The chain couples TRBV28 to TRBJ2-7, with 8 nucleotides matching TRBD1. CDR3 nucleotide sequence: TGTGCCAGCAGTTTACGGACAGGGCGCGAGCAGTACGTC. Translating it yields CASSLRTGREQYV.